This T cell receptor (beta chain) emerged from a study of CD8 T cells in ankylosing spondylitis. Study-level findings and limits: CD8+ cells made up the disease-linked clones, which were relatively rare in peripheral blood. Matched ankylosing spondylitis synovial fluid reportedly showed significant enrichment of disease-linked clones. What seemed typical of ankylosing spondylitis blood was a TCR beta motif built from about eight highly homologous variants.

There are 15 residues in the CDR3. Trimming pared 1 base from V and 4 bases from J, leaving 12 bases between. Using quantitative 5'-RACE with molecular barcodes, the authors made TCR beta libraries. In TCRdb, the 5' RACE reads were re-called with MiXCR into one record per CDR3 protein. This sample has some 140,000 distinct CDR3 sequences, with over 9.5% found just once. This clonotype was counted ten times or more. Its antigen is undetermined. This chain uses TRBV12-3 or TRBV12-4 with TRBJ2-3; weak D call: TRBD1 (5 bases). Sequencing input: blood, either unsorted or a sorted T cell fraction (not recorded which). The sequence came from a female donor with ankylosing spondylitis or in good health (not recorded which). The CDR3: CASSLGRALSDTQYF. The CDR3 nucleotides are TGTGCCAGCAGTTTAGGCAGGGCTCTATCAGATACGCAGTATTTT.